Listed here are 3 T cell receptor beta chains from one sample, sequenced in a study of breast tumors, draining lymph nodes, adjacent tissues. Each CDR3 protein gets one entry after TCRdb re-called the multiplex PCR reads with MiXCR. The sample records about 140,000 distinct CDR3 sequences, around 22% being singletons. Breast cancer patients provided tissue from their axillary draining lymph nodes. The sequenced sample consisted of axillary lymph node tissue. The receptors were sampled from a female donor with breast cancer. Some clones in this sample may be carry-over from other donors' samples.

The V call is TRBV20-1, the J call TRBJ2-5; TRBD2 matches 8 bases. There are 13 residues in the CDR3. Germline assignment: CDR1 DFQATT and CDR2 SNEGSKA (reference sequence). V dropped 3 bases and J dropped 4; count of bases not matched to a gene: 4. CDR3 bases: TGCAGTGCTAGCGGGAGGGCCCCAGAGACCCAGTACTTC. Its translation is CSASGRAPETQYF.

This clonotype showed up many times. The chain recombines TRBV24-1 with TRBJ2-5; perhaps D is TRBD1 or TRBD2 (6 bases each). Between the trimmed V and J ends, which lost 3 bases and 5 bases, there was a span of 15 bases. The CDR3 totals 15 residues. Germline V gives CDR1 KGHDR, CDR2 SFDVKD. This CDR3 is CATSDGTWGRETQYF. The DNA for the CDR3 is TGTGCCACCAGTGATGGGACTTGGGGGCGGGAGACCCAGTACTTC.

This clonotype showed up just a few times. The chain employs TRBV28 and TRBJ2-2; D remains unclear. There are 15 residues in the CDR3. Trimming cost V 4 bases and J 1 base, with 10 bases left between them. CDR1 and CDR2 from the germline V gene are MDHEN and SYDVKM. In DNA, the CDR3 is TGTGCCAGCAGTTATTCGATGGGGAACACCGGGGAGCTGTTTTTT. This translates into CASSYSMGNTGELFF.